Sequencing of this T cell receptor beta chain was carried out in a study of cytomegalovirus exposure and HLA in healthy donors. V was clipped by 1 base and J by 7 bases; unmatched bases: 6. Looked up from germline, CDR1 is SGHDN and CDR2 is FVKESK. The CDR3 consists of 15 residues. The PCR contained 60 Vbeta and 13 Jbeta primers. The protocol was immunoSEQ multiplex PCR, while the TCRdb copy is restricted to in-frame clones and leaves out a portion. In the table there are some 160,000 clones, approximately 88% of which are singletons. Study-wide findings and caveats: Accurate prediction of most subjects' HLA-A and HLA-B alleles from TCR beta sequences was reported.

Concerning this clone: Its target is unknown.

The sample was PBMCs. The TCR sequence derives from a woman under 30 in good health and CMV-seronegative. V and J are TRBV14 and TRBJ1-2; 10 positions match TRBD1. In nucleotides, the CDR3 is TGTGCCAGCAGCCAAGGGGACAGGGGAGAAGGTGGCTACACCTTC. Its protein is CASSQGDRGEGGYTF.